This record covers a single TCR beta chain. The target antigen is unknown. After removal of 0 bases from V and 2 bases from J, the junction contained 11 bases not matched to a gene. In germline, CDR1 is MNHEY, CDR2 SVGAGI. The CDR3 loop spans 19 amino acids. Each CDR3 protein is one row after TCRdb ran MiXCR on the 5' RACE reads. The sample has approximately 400,000 distinct CDR3 sequences, roughly 18% seen once. The entry originates in a study of T-cell memory formation after mild COVID-19. Overall study results and limits: Pre-infection memory already had some responding clones, implying cross-reactive memory joined.

The sample was PBMCs or a T cell subset sorted from them (not recorded which). This chain connects TRBV6-5 to TRBJ2-3; 10 bases are shared with TRBD2. This sequence was found in a man aged 18 to 35 who had mild COVID-19 (a few samples of this study predate the infection). Cell type and time point are not known. CDR3 sequence: CASSYSDPSLAGSTDTQYF. The CDR3 DNA sequence: TGTGCCAGCAGTTACTCGGACCCCTCACTAGCGGGGTCCACAGATACGCAGTATTTT.